The rows below give T cell receptor beta chains drawn from one sample of a study of shared clonotypes between healthy human individuals. Profiling relied on immunoSEQ multiplex PCR, and the TCRdb table lists in-frame clones only, not all of them. The top ten clones hold 0.067% of a sample with 150,000 to 200,000 clones, 80% to 95% of them seen once. What was sequenced was naive CD4+ T cells sorted from blood. The receptors shown here come from a woman between 25 and 40 years old in good health. Each CDR3 is given without its conserved first and last residue.

j_call: TRBJ1-1
v_call: TRBV28
cdr3_aa: ASSFPGQGSDTEAF

j_call: TRBJ1-1
v_call: TRBV4-1
cdr3_aa: ASSQDGTVNTEAF

j_call: TRBJ2-3
v_call: TRBV7-9
cdr3_aa: ASRSGGNTDTQY

j_call: TRBJ2-3
v_call: TRBV6-5
cdr3_aa: ASSYSDIAFTDTQY

j_call: TRBJ2-7
v_call: TRBV5-1
cdr3_aa: ASSLAGLAGGREQY

j_call: TRBJ2-5
v_call: TRBV29-1
cdr3_aa: SVVWGSGRTGYSETQY

j_call: TRBJ1-1
v_call: TRBV5-1
cdr3_aa: ASGQGPNTEAF

j_call: TRBJ2-7
v_call: TRBV27
cdr3_aa: ASSFNYPTGGHVYEQY

j_call: TRBJ2-7
v_call: TRBV28
cdr3_aa: ASRKGPTYEQY

j_call: TRBJ2-6
v_call: TRBV18
cdr3_aa: ASSPYRGPGANVLT

j_call: TRBJ2-7
v_call: TRBV2
cdr3_aa: ASSERAKPSEQY

j_call: TRBJ2-7
v_call: TRBV15
cdr3_aa: ATHDSVWEQY

j_call: TRBJ1-5
v_call: TRBV30
cdr3_aa: AWSVPGSGQPQH

j_call: TRBJ2-1
v_call: TRBV19
cdr3_aa: ASSMGDRGDEQF

j_call: TRBJ2-6
v_call: TRBV29-1
cdr3_aa: SVEGTGAGANVLT

j_call: TRBJ1-2
v_call: TRBV20-1
cdr3_aa: SPSPGPGYT

j_call: TRBJ2-5
v_call: TRBV14
cdr3_aa: ASSQGGGRQETQY

j_call: TRBJ1-2
v_call: TRBV4-1
cdr3_aa: ASSQVGRERRSLGYT

j_call: TRBJ1-2
v_call: TRBV9
cdr3_aa: ASSSRSSLNYGYT

j_call: TRBJ1-4
v_call: TRBV27
cdr3_aa: ASSKQGSGSEKLF

j_call: TRBJ1-2
v_call: TRBV9
cdr3_aa: ASSVRVGGPYGYT

j_call: TRBJ2-7
v_call: TRBV30
cdr3_aa: AWGGQGASLYEQY

j_call: TRBJ2-1
v_call: TRBV7-9
cdr3_aa: ASSLAVGDRGVSEQF

j_call: TRBJ2-2
v_call: TRBV28
cdr3_aa: ASRDRGRHTGELF

j_call: TRBJ2-1
v_call: TRBV30
cdr3_aa: AWSKGRNEQF

j_call: TRBJ1-3
v_call: TRBV5-1
cdr3_aa: ASSRGSSGNTIY

j_call: TRBJ2-6
v_call: TRBV10-3
cdr3_aa: ANGQGEGANVLT

j_call: .
v_call: TRBV6-6
cdr3_aa: ASSYLPPTNYEQY

j_call: TRBJ2-1
v_call: TRBV28
cdr3_aa: ASSLGDRYNEQF

j_call: TRBJ2-2
v_call: TRBV5-6
cdr3_aa: ASSLATEGLF

j_call: TRBJ2-5
v_call: TRBV30
cdr3_aa: AWSVLETQY

j_call: TRBJ2-7
v_call: TRBV7-2
cdr3_aa: ASSLVVNYEQY

j_call: TRBJ2-7
v_call: TRBV7-2
cdr3_aa: ASSLGPGNYEQY